This entry concerns a single TCR beta chain. The target of this receptor is not known. The sample holds no much larger clone one base away, and base qualities are not on file. TCRbeta CDR3 regions were amplified from genomic DNA using the immunoSEQ Assay, a bias-controlled multiplex PCR. Concerning the study's data processing: The number of nucleated cells in each sample was estimated from the amplification of reference gene primers within the assay. To quantify the absolute abundance of each unique TCRbeta CDR3 rearrangement, sequence reads were collapsed and filtered. For each sample, productive Simpson clonality was calculated as the square root of Simpson's diversity index across productive rearrangements. TCRdb obtained this table from immuneACCESS and retained in-frame rearrangements with V and J assigned. These tables miss some clones; where compared with another copy, unresolved V genes account for less than half of the shortfall, and the remainder is unexplained. V, J and clone size derive from that table, while D and trimming were established from the DNA sequence. Recorded for this sample are some 45,000 clones; about 90% of them occurred a single time. The top ten constitute more than 10% of the sample.

The collaborating institutions used their own protocols to collect whole blood in K2EDTA tubes. For TCRbeta analysis, collaborators shipped samples in one of three forms: frozen whole blood, isolated PBMCs, or DNA extracted from either of those sample types. CDR1 and CDR2 are drawn from the germline V gene (reference sequence): LNHDA, SQIVND. Relative to germline, V is missing 4 bases and J is missing 8 bases, with 10 bases of the junction outside any gene match. The CDR3 measures 15 amino acids from cysteine to phenylalanine. Left in the record is the CDR3 DNA by itself, 45 bases read in frame from the first base. This sample is drawn from a study of blood T cell repertoires in COVID-19 (dated by TCRdb to the early 2020s). Looking at the study overall: Collaborator samples came from the United States, Italy and Spain and covered acute and convalescent phases of COVID-19. The material from the prospective study consisted of cDNA or gDNA derived from T cells, B-cell-depleted T cells, or PBMCs. Deeply sampled blood TCRbeta repertoires from subjects exposed to, actively infected with, or recovered from COVID-19 were included in the dataset. The repertoires were released in a freely available public database intended as a resource for research on the immune response to SARS-CoV-2. Samples were obtained from the ongoing ImmuneRACE study (first 160 participants) and from over a thousand subjects provided by 6 global collaborators. Nearly every sample came with metadata listing a de-identified subject ID, COVID-19 status, age in years and sex. HLA class I and class II types, where available, came from metadata supplied by the sample provider rather than from assay-based typing.

What the research found in general, with its limitations: Clinical and demographic metadata were provided uncurated, with the amount varying by source and participant.

The sample taken for sequencing was peripheral blood. The receptor was isolated from a human donor in a cohort sampled during active COVID-19. The chain joins TRBV19 to TRBJ1-4; 7 of the junction bases match TRBD1. In nucleotides, the sequence is TGTGCCAGTAGTAACACAGGGGAGATAAGGGAAAAACTGTTTTTT. It translates as CASSNTGEIREKLFF.